What follows are 14 T cell receptor beta chains derived from one specimen sequenced in a study of OX40 agonist ivuxolimab in advanced cancers. TCRdb's copy holds only in-frame clones and misses some; the assay was immunoSEQ multiplex PCR. This repertoire shows about 33,000 clones, about four fifths found once; its top ten account for about 22%. This specimen consisted of CD4+ or CD8+ T cells sorted from blood, obtained in a trial of the OX40 agonist ivuxolimab. The receptors originated from an adult with an advanced solid tumor such as melanoma, head and neck, liver or kidney cancer.

The chain combines TRBV6-5 with TRBJ1-1; D is perhaps TRBD1 (5 bases). Germline V gene sequence: CDR1 MNHEY, CDR2 SVGAGI. V lost 2 bases to trimming and J lost 4 bases, with 11 bases between them. The CDR3 contains 14 residues. The CDR3 reads CASSYRGRRTEAFF. The CDR3 DNA sequence: TGTGCCAGCAGTTACAGGGGTCGGCGCACTGAAGCTTTCTTT.

The sample holds a few counts of this clone. The V and J genes are TRBV9 and TRBJ1-3; no clear D gene. This CDR3 spans 14 amino acids. CDR1 is SGDLS, CDR2 YYNGEE, per germline. Trimming stripped 1 base from V and 4 bases from J, with 9 bases between. The CDR3: CASSVQQLGNTIYF. CDR3 DNA sequence: TGTGCCAGCAGCGTACAACAGCTCGGAAACACCATATATTTT.

The rearrangement joins TRBV23-1 to TRBJ2-5; D could derive from TRBD1 or TRBD2 (5 bases each). Being an ORF, TRBV23-1 has a function that is uncertain. Trimming took off 1 base at V and 1 base at J, with 7 bases between the two ends. The length of the CDR3 is 14 residues. The CDR3 is CASSQCGGQETQYF. The CDR3 region has the DNA TGCGCCAGCAGTCAATGTGGGGGCCAAGAGACCCAGTACTTC.

The V call is TRBV30, the J call TRBJ2-7; unclear D gene. CDR1 GTSNPN and CDR2 SVGIG come from the germline V gene (reference sequence). V dropped 0 bases and J dropped 4 bases, with 13 bases sitting between them. CDR3 length: 14 amino acids. CDR3 sequence (DNA): TGTGCCTGGAGTGTCCCGACACGGACGTACGAGCAGTACTTC. Its protein product is CAWSVPTRTYEQYF.

This sequence joins TRBV10-3 and TRBJ2-1; a possible D gene is TRBD2 (6 bases). The germline gives CDR1 ENHRY, CDR2 SYGVKD. The germline V and J ends were trimmed by 6 bases and 4 bases, with 13 bases remaining between them. The CDR3 spans 14 residues. In nucleotides, the CDR3 is TGTGCCATCAGGGGAGACGGACTATACAATGAGCAGTTCTTC. It yields the protein CAIRGDGLYNEQFF.

V gene TRBV5-1 combines with J gene TRBJ2-5; 10 nucleotides line up with TRBD2. The V and J ends lost 4 bases and 2 bases, in that order; junction bases with no gene match: 5. Germline CDR1 SGHRS, CDR2 YFSETQ. This CDR3 has 15 residues. CDR3 in amino acids: CASSALLAGQETQYF. DNA of the CDR3: TGCGCCAGCAGCGCCTTACTAGCGGGACAAGAGACCCAGTACTTC.

This clone showed up just once. The chain combines TRBV5-1 with TRBJ2-1, with TRBD2 identical over 13 bases. The CDR3 has 15 amino acids. The junction had 7 bases not matched to a gene; V was cut back by 3 bases and J by 10 bases. The germline V gene encodes CDR1 SGHRS and CDR2 YFSETQ. The CDR3 is CASSSTSGGASEQFF. The CDR3 coding sequence is TGCGCCAGCAGCTCTACTAGCGGGGGGGCCTCGGAGCAGTTCTTC.

The chain couples TRBV28 to TRBJ1-4, with D unresolved. The germline V gene has CDR1 MDHEN and CDR2 SYDVKM. V was trimmed by 2 bases and J by 8 bases, leaving 6 bases between them. The CDR3 has 12 residues. CDR3 bases: TGTGCCAGCAGTTTAGACATGGAAAAACTGTTTTTT. Residues: CASSLDMEKLFF.

This sequence joins TRBV6-1 and TRBJ2-7; 8 bases are a match to TRBD2. The V gene's germline CDR1 is MNHNS and CDR2 SASEGT. The CDR3 loop spans 14 amino acids. V lost 1 base and J lost 6; bases outside the gene matches: 5. CDR3 loop: CASSEEGTRIEQYF. The CDR3 region has the DNA TGTGCCAGCAGTGAAGAGGGGACTAGAATCGAGCAGTACTTC.

This clone was detected only once. The chain has TRBV2 and TRBJ1-5, with D uncertain. Germline CDR1 is SNHLY and CDR2 is FYNNEI. This CDR3 spans 14 amino acids. Between the trimmed V and J ends, which lost 6 bases and 3 bases, there was a span of 12 bases. The CDR3 protein is CASSRGAPNQPQHF. The CDR3 bases are TGTGCCAGCAGCCGCGGAGCACCCAATCAGCCCCAGCATTTT.

This chain joins TRBV19 and TRBJ1-5; TRBD1 agrees at 7 bases. After removal of 8 bases from V and 3 bases from J, the junction contained 7 bases not matched to a gene. The CDR3 is made up of 14 amino acids. Germline CDR1 LNHDA, CDR2 SQIVND (reference sequence). CDR3 amino acids: CASHDRAINQPQHF. CDR3 bases: TGTGCCAGTCACGACAGGGCGATCAATCAGCCCCAGCATTTT.

The chain joins TRBV9 to TRBJ2-7, with TRBD2 identical over 7 bases. CDR3 size: 16 residues. Germline assignment: CDR1 SGDLS and CDR2 YYNGEE. V shed 3 bases, J shed 0 bases, and the junction held 9 bases outside the gene matches. CDR3 in DNA: TGTGCCAGCAGCGCGAGGGTGACTAGCTTCTCCTACGAGCAGTACTTC. It is translated as CASSARVTSFSYEQYF.

The rearrangement joins TRBV6-1 to TRBJ2-1; 8 bases line up with TRBD2. Germline-derived CDR1 and CDR2 are MNHNS and SASEGT. This CDR3 is built from 15 residues. J gave up 6 bases and V 5 bases, and 9 bases lay outside the gene matches. This chain's CDR3 is CASSLRRTSPNEQFF. The DNA of the CDR3 is TGTGCCAGCAGTCTGCGACGGACTAGCCCCAATGAGCAGTTCTTC.

The chain links TRBV19 to TRBJ2-1; 10 bases are a match to TRBD2. Per germline, CDR1 LNHDA and CDR2 SQIVND (reference sequence). The CDR3 contains 14 residues. V shed 4 bases, J shed 8 bases, and the junction held 5 bases outside the gene matches. In nucleotides, the CDR3 is TGTGCCAGTAGTACAGCGGGAGGGCCCTATGAGCAGTTCTTC. It encodes CASSTAGGPYEQFF.